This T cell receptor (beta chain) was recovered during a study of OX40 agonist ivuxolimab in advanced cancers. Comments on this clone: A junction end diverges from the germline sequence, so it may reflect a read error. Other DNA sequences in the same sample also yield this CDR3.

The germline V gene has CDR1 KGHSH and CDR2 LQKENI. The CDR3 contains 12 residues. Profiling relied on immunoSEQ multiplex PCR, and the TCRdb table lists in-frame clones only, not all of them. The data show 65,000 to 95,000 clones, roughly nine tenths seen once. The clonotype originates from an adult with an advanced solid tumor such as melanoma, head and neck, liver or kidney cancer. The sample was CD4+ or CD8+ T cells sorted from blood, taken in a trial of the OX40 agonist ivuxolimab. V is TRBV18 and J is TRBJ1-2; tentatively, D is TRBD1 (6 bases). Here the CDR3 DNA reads TGTGCCAGTTCACCAGGGGACCCTGGCTACACCTTC. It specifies CASSPGDPGYTF.